This T cell receptor beta chain was sequenced during a study of blood T cells in healthy people across ages. Regarding this clonotype: Antigen unknown.

Trimming pared 2 bases from V and 2 bases from J, leaving 15 bases between. The CDR3 consists of 17 residues. The germline V gene has CDR1 MGHDK and CDR2 SYGVNS. Study-wide results and limits: Researchers judged that diversity estimates from one million T cells fell short of true values. A strong correlation was seen between TCR beta diversity and naive T cell percentage.

It was with a sample-barcoded 5' primer and a J-beta primer mix that a second PCR of about 6 to 12 cycles was run. Each of the cDNA molecules was tagged by a template-switch adaptor with 12 random nucleotides. TCRdb independently ran MiXCR on the 5' RACE reads; one entry per CDR3 protein. The data hold about 780,000 distinct CDR3 sequences, with more than 25% observed a single time. These same data were also listed under a study on T cells of mothers and their children.

The sequenced sample was blood. This TCR came from a boy between 10 and 17 years old in good health. The chain couples TRBV25-1 to TRBJ2-2, with D perhaps matching TRBD1 (5 bases). The CDR3 DNA reads TGTGCCAGCAGTGAAATGGGGTTGGGGCCCAACACCGGGGAGCTGTTTTTT. It is translated as CASSEMGLGPNTGELFF.